A selection of T cell receptor beta chains follows, all from one sample in a study of cytomegalovirus exposure and HLA in healthy donors. The protocol was immunoSEQ multiplex PCR, while the TCRdb copy is restricted to in-frame clones and leaves out a portion. The sample shows some 120,000 clones, approximately 84% of them seen only once. Sequenced material: PBMCs. The receptors shown here come from a young man in good health and CMV-seropositive. Both conserved end residues are part of each CDR3. A D gene is named only where the DNA matches it firmly. Size is stated for part of the rows, as once, few or many counts, or as a class when the clone is expanded.

abundance: .; d_gene: .; j_gene: TRBJ2-7; v_gene: TRBV6-5; CDR3nt: TGTGCCAGCAGCCGGGTTGGCCGCCTAGCAGTCGAGCAGTACTTC; CDR3aa: CASSRVGRLAVEQYF
abundance: .; d_gene: TRBD1; j_gene: TRBJ1-2; v_gene: TRBV5-1; CDR3nt: TGCGCCAGCAGCTTGGAGGACAGGTACGCCTATGGCTACACCTTC; CDR3aa: CASSLEDRYAYGYTF
abundance: .; d_gene: .; j_gene: TRBJ1-6; v_gene: TRBV19; CDR3nt: TGTGCCAGTAGTATCAGTCAGGGGAATTCACCCCTCCACTTT; CDR3aa: CASSISQGNSPLHF
abundance: few; d_gene: .; j_gene: TRBJ2-6; v_gene: TRBV4-3; CDR3nt: TGCGCCAGCAGCCAAGATCTGAGCTCTGGGGCCAACGTCCTGACTTTC; CDR3aa: CASSQDLSSGANVLTF
abundance: .; d_gene: .; j_gene: TRBJ2-2; v_gene: TRBV9; CDR3nt: TGTGCCAGCAGCGTAGGGCCCTCTGGGGAGCTGTTTTTT; CDR3aa: CASSVGPSGELFF
abundance: .; d_gene: .; j_gene: TRBJ1-2; v_gene: TRBV7-2; CDR3nt: TGTGCCAGCAGCATATACAGGGAAGGTGGCTACACCTTC; CDR3aa: CASSIYREGGYTF
abundance: .; d_gene: TRBD1; j_gene: TRBJ2-1; v_gene: TRBV18; CDR3nt: TGTGCCAGCTCACCAGAAACAGGGGTCTCCTACAATGAGCAGTTCTTC; CDR3aa: CASSPETGVSYNEQFF
abundance: .; d_gene: TRBD1; j_gene: TRBJ2-5; v_gene: TRBV5-1; CDR3nt: TGCGCCAGCAGCCCGGGACAGGGGGCGGGTGAGACCCAGTACTTC; CDR3aa: CASSPGQGAGETQYF
abundance: .; d_gene: .; j_gene: TRBJ1-2; v_gene: TRBV27; CDR3nt: TGTGCCAGCAGTGGCTCCCAAATGTATGGCTACACCTTC; CDR3aa: CASSGSQMYGYTF
abundance: .; d_gene: TRBD2; j_gene: TRBJ2-1; v_gene: TRBV11-3; CDR3nt: TGTGCCAGCAGCTTGGAGAGCGGGAGGGCCGGTAACGAGCAGTTCTTC; CDR3aa: CASSLESGRAGNEQFF
abundance: .; d_gene: .; j_gene: TRBJ2-5; v_gene: TRBV30; CDR3nt: TGTGCCTGGAGTGTTAGGACAGGCGGGATGGAGACCCAGTACTTC; CDR3aa: CAWSVRTGGMETQYF
abundance: .; d_gene: TRBD2; j_gene: TRBJ2-4; v_gene: TRBV27; CDR3nt: TGTGCCAGCAGTTTAAGAGCGGGGGGGCCTGGTTCCAAAAACATTCAGTACTTC; CDR3aa: CASSLRAGGPGSKNIQYF
abundance: .; d_gene: .; j_gene: TRBJ2-7; v_gene: TRBV11-2; CDR3nt: TGTGCCAGCAGCCCCGCGGGGACCGAGCAGTACTTC; CDR3aa: CASSPAGTEQYF
abundance: few; d_gene: TRBD1; j_gene: TRBJ1-5; v_gene: TRBV5-3; CDR3nt: TGTGCAGGGGGAGGAGGACAGGGGAATTATAGCAATCAGCCCCAGCATTTT; CDR3aa: CAGGGGQGNYSNQPQHF
abundance: .; d_gene: .; j_gene: TRBJ1-2; v_gene: TRBV7-9; CDR3nt: TGTGCCAGCAGCTTAGCTCGCTGGGGCAACTATGGCTACACCTTC; CDR3aa: CASSLARWGNYGYTF
abundance: .; d_gene: .; j_gene: TRBJ1-3; v_gene: TRBV7-2; CDR3nt: TGTGCCAGCAGCTTTGGGGGCCCTGGAAACACCATATATTTT; CDR3aa: CASSFGGPGNTIYF
abundance: .; d_gene: TRBD2; j_gene: TRBJ2-7; v_gene: TRBV5-1; CDR3nt: TGCGCCAGCGGCCCTCTAGCGGGAGGCACCTACGAGCAGTACTTC; CDR3aa: CASGPLAGGTYEQYF
abundance: .; d_gene: .; j_gene: TRBJ2-6; v_gene: TRBV10-3; CDR3nt: TGTGCCATACAGGGCTTTGGGGCCAACGTCCTGACTTTC; CDR3aa: CAIQGFGANVLTF
abundance: .; d_gene: .; j_gene: TRBJ1-1; v_gene: TRBV11-2; CDR3nt: TGTGCCAGCTTGGGAGGAGCAGGCTTTTTTACCCCGAACACTGAAGCTTTCTTT; CDR3aa: CASLGGAGFFTPNTEAFF
abundance: .; d_gene: TRBD1; j_gene: TRBJ2-2; v_gene: TRBV7-2; CDR3nt: TGTGCCAGCAGCTTACCCCAGGGGGCCGGGGAGCTGTTTTTT; CDR3aa: CASSLPQGAGELFF
abundance: .; d_gene: TRBD2; j_gene: TRBJ2-5; v_gene: TRBV6-1; CDR3nt: TGTGCCAGCAGGATAGCGGGAGGGCAGGAGACCCAGTACTTC; CDR3aa: CASRIAGGQETQYF
abundance: once; d_gene: TRBD1; j_gene: TRBJ1-5; v_gene: TRBV15; CDR3nt: TGTGCCACCAGCAGAGACAGGGGGTTTAATCAGCCCCAGCATTTT; CDR3aa: CATSRDRGFNQPQHF
abundance: .; d_gene: .; j_gene: TRBJ1-2; v_gene: TRBV4-2; CDR3nt: TGTGCCAGCAGCCAAGATCTTGCCCGCCGGGGCTACACCTTC; CDR3aa: CASSQDLARRGYTF
abundance: once; d_gene: .; j_gene: TRBJ1-2; v_gene: TRBV4-3; CDR3nt: TGCGCCAGCAGCCAAGATCATGCGGGGGAATCTGGCTACACCTTC; CDR3aa: CASSQDHAGESGYTF
abundance: .; d_gene: .; j_gene: TRBJ2-2; v_gene: TRBV19; CDR3nt: TGTGCCAGTACCCCTCAGACTAGTAGGACCGGGGAGCTGTTTTTT; CDR3aa: CASTPQTSRTGELFF
abundance: .; d_gene: TRBD1; j_gene: TRBJ1-5; v_gene: TRBV27; CDR3nt: TGTGCCAGCAGTTTTAGATGTTCAGGGGGCAAGCCCCAGCATTTT; CDR3aa: CASSFRCSGGKPQHF
abundance: .; d_gene: .; j_gene: TRBJ2-2; v_gene: TRBV19; CDR3nt: TGTGCCAGTAGTATCCACAGTGCCACCGGGGAGCTGTTTTTT; CDR3aa: CASSIHSATGELFF
abundance: .; d_gene: .; j_gene: TRBJ1-1; v_gene: TRBV7-9; CDR3nt: TGTGCCAGCAGCTCCGGACAGTCGGGAGCTTTCTTT; CDR3aa: CASSSGQSGAFF
abundance: .; d_gene: TRBD1; j_gene: TRBJ2-7; v_gene: TRBV5-4; CDR3nt: TGTGCCAGCAGCTTAAACAGGGGAACTACCTACGAGCAGTACTTC; CDR3aa: CASSLNRGTTYEQYF
abundance: .; d_gene: TRBD2; j_gene: TRBJ2-3; v_gene: TRBV7-2; CDR3nt: TGTGCCAGCAGCAAACCTAGCGGACTTAGCACAGATACGCAGTATTTT; CDR3aa: CASSKPSGLSTDTQYF
abundance: .; d_gene: TRBD2; j_gene: TRBJ2-7; v_gene: TRBV7-2; CDR3nt: TGTGCCAGCAGCTTAGACGGCGGGAGGGGCTACGAGCAGTACTTC; CDR3aa: CASSLDGGRGYEQYF
abundance: .; d_gene: TRBD2; j_gene: TRBJ2-3; v_gene: TRBV7-2; CDR3nt: TGTGCCAGCAGCTTTGGGGCGGGACTAGCGGCAGATACGCAGTATTTT; CDR3aa: CASSFGAGLAADTQYF
abundance: .; d_gene: .; j_gene: TRBJ2-1; v_gene: TRBV5-5; CDR3nt: TGTGCCAGCAGCTTCTCTCCACAGGGGGGGACCTACAATGAGCAGTTCTTC; CDR3aa: CASSFSPQGGTYNEQFF
abundance: .; d_gene: .; j_gene: TRBJ1-4; v_gene: TRBV30; CDR3nt: TGTGCCTGGAGTGCTCTTCCGGGGGAACTGTTTTTT; CDR3aa: CAWSALPGELFF
abundance: once; d_gene: .; j_gene: TRBJ1-6; v_gene: TRBV18; CDR3nt: TGTGCCAGCTCATCAATGACAGATTATAATTCACCCCTCCACTTT; CDR3aa: CASSSMTDYNSPLHF
abundance: .; d_gene: TRBD1; j_gene: TRBJ1-6; v_gene: TRBV7-6; CDR3nt: TGTGCCAGCAGCTTAGGACAGGGCGGTCATCCCCTCCACTTT; CDR3aa: CASSLGQGGHPLHF
abundance: .; d_gene: TRBD1; j_gene: TRBJ1-1; v_gene: TRBV2; CDR3nt: TGTGCCAGCAGTCGGGACAGGTTGAGAAAGAACACTGAAGCTTTCTTT; CDR3aa: CASSRDRLRKNTEAFF
abundance: .; d_gene: TRBD2; j_gene: TRBJ2-1; v_gene: TRBV10-2; CDR3nt: TGCGCCAGCAGTAAACTAGCGTCGAGCTCCTACAATGAGCAGTTCTTC; CDR3aa: CASSKLASSSYNEQFF
abundance: few; d_gene: .; j_gene: TRBJ2-1; v_gene: TRBV11-3; CDR3nt: TGTGCCAGCAGCTTGTCTCAGAACAATGAGCAGTTCTTC; CDR3aa: CASSLSQNNEQFF
abundance: .; d_gene: .; j_gene: TRBJ1-2; v_gene: TRBV19; CDR3nt: TGTGCCAGTAGGGAGGCGGAGACGGCCCCTAACTATGGCTACACCTTC; CDR3aa: CASREAETAPNYGYTF
abundance: .; d_gene: TRBD2; j_gene: TRBJ2-3; v_gene: TRBV13; CDR3nt: TGTGCCAGCAGCTTAACTAGCGGGGTAACGAATACGCAGTATTTT; CDR3aa: CASSLTSGVTNTQYF
abundance: .; d_gene: TRBD1; j_gene: TRBJ1-1; v_gene: TRBV6-5; CDR3nt: TGTGCCAGCAGTTCCCACCTCCCGGGACAGACTGAAGCTTTCTTT; CDR3aa: CASSSHLPGQTEAFF
abundance: few; d_gene: TRBD2; j_gene: TRBJ2-5; v_gene: TRBV5-5; CDR3nt: TGTGCCAGCAGCTGGGGGGGTGGCCAAGAGACCCAGTACTTC; CDR3aa: CASSWGGGQETQYF
abundance: .; d_gene: TRBD2; j_gene: TRBJ2-3; v_gene: TRBV9; CDR3nt: TGTGCCAGCAGCGTCCGGGACTATGGACCAGATACGCAGTATTTT; CDR3aa: CASSVRDYGPDTQYF
abundance: .; d_gene: TRBD1; j_gene: TRBJ2-7; v_gene: TRBV6-5; CDR3nt: TGTGCCAGCAGTCCAACAGGGGATGGCGAGCAGTACTTC; CDR3aa: CASSPTGDGEQYF
abundance: .; d_gene: TRBD1; j_gene: TRBJ1-2; v_gene: TRBV7-9; CDR3nt: TGTTCCAGCAGCGAGACAGGGGATGGCTACACCTTC; CDR3aa: CSSSETGDGYTF
abundance: .; d_gene: TRBD1; j_gene: TRBJ2-2; v_gene: TRBV5-1; CDR3nt: TGCGCCAGCAGCTTGCGTTACAGGGGAGATCACGGGGAGCTGTTTTTT; CDR3aa: CASSLRYRGDHGELFF
abundance: .; d_gene: TRBD1; j_gene: TRBJ1-6; v_gene: TRBV6-5; CDR3nt: TGTGCCAGCAGGCCGGGACAGGGTTATTCACCCCTCCACTTT; CDR3aa: CASRPGQGYSPLHF
abundance: .; d_gene: .; j_gene: TRBJ2-2; v_gene: TRBV5-1; CDR3nt: TGCGCCAGCAGCTTGGACCAACGACAGGAATTTAACACCGGGGAGCTGTTTTTT; CDR3aa: CASSLDQRQEFNTGELFF
abundance: .; d_gene: TRBD1; j_gene: TRBJ1-2; v_gene: TRBV19; CDR3nt: TGTGCCAGTAGTCCAGAACCCGGGACAGGGGATGGCTACACCTTC; CDR3aa: CASSPEPGTGDGYTF
abundance: .; d_gene: TRBD2; j_gene: TRBJ2-1; v_gene: TRBV19; CDR3nt: TGTGCCAGTAGCATACGTAGCGGGAGGTATCACAATGAGCAGTTCTTC; CDR3aa: CASSIRSGRYHNEQFF
abundance: once; d_gene: TRBD1; j_gene: TRBJ1-2; v_gene: TRBV13; CDR3nt: TGTGCCAGCAGCCGCTTGGACAGGTCCCACTATGGCTACACCTTC; CDR3aa: CASSRLDRSHYGYTF
abundance: .; d_gene: .; j_gene: TRBJ2-2; v_gene: TRBV27; CDR3nt: TGTGCCAGCAGTTGGATTAGATGGGCAGGGGAGCTGTTTTTT; CDR3aa: CASSWIRWAGELFF
abundance: .; d_gene: .; j_gene: TRBJ2-3; v_gene: TRBV9; CDR3nt: TGTGCCAGCAGCGCTGCAGGGGAAGATACGCAGTATTTT; CDR3aa: CASSAAGEDTQYF